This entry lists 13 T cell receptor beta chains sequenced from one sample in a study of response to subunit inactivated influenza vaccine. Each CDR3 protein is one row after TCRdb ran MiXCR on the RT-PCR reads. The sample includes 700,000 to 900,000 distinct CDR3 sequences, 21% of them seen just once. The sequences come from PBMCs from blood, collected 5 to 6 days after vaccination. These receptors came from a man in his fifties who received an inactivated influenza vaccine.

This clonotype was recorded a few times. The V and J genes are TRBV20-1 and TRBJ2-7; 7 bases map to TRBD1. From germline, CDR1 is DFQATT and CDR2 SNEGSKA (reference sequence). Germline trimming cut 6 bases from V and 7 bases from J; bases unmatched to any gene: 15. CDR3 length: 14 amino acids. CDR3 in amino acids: CSAVGQTSTWEQYF. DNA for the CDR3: TGCAGTGCCGTGGGACAGACCAGTACTTGGGAGCAGTACTTC.

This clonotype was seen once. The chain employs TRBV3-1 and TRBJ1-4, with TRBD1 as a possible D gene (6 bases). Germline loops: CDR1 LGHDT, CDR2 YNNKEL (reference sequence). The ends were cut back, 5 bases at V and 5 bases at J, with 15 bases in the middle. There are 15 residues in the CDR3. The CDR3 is CASSEKGTLNEKLFF. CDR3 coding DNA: TGTGCCAGCAGCGAGAAAGGGACATTGAATGAAAAACTGTTTTTT. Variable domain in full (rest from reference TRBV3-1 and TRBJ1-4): DTAVSQTPKYLVTQMGNDKSIKCEQNLGHDTMYWYKQDSKKFLKIMFSYNNKELIINETVPNRFSPKSPDKAHLNLHINSLELGDSAVYFCASSEKGTLNEKLFFGSGTQLSVL.

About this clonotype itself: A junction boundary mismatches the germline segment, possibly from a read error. CDR3 amino acids: CASSLEVNTGELFF. The DNA of the CDR3 is TGTGCTAGCAGCTTAGAGGTTAACACCGGGGAGCTGTTTTTT. The genes are TRBV7-7 and TRBJ2-2; D call uncertain. The CDR3 covers 14 residues. Germline V CDR1 and CDR2: SSHAT, FNYEAQ (reference sequence).

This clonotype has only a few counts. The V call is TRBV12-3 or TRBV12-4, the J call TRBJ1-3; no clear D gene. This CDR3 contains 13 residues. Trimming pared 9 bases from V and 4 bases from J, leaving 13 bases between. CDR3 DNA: TGTGCCAGTCAAGCGGTCTCCGGAAACACCATATATTTT. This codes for CASQAVSGNTIYF.

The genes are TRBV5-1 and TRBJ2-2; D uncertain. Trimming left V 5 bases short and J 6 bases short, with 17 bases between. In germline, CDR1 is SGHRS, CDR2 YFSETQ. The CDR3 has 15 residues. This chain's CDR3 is CASRGSGVLSGELFF. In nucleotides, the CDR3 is TGCGCCAGCAGGGGGTCTGGCGTCCTTTCCGGGGAGCTGTTTTTT.

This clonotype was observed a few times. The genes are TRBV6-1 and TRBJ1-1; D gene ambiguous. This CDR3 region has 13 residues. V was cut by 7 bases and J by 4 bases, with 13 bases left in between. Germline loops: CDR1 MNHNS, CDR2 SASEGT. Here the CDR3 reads CASTLTWGTEAFF. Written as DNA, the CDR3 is TGTGCCAGCACCCTAACATGGGGCACTGAAGCTTTCTTT.

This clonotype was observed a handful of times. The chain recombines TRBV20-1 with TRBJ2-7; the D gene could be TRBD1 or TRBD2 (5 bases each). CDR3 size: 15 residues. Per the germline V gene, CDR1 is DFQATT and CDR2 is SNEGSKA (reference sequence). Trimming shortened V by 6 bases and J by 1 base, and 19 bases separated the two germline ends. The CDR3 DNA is TGCAGTGCACCAGCGAGGGGTAGGGTATCCTACGAGCAGTACTTC. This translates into CSAPARGRVSYEQYF.

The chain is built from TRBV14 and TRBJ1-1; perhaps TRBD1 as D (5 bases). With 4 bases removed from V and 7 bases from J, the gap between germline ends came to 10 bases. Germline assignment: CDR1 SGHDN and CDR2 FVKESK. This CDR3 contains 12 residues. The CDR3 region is CASSRRDHEAFF. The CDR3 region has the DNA TGTGCCAGCAGCCGCCGGGACCATGAAGCTTTCTTT.

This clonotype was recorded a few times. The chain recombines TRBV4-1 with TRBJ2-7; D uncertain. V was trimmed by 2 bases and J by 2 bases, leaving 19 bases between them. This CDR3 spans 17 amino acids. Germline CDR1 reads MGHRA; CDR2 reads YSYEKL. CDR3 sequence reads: CASSQTPRTNPAYEQYF. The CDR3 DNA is TGCGCCAGCAGCCAAACCCCCAGGACCAACCCTGCCTACGAGCAGTACTTC.

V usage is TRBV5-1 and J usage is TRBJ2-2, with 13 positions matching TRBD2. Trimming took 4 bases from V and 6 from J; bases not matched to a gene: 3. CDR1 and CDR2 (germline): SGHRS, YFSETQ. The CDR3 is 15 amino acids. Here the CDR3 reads CASSEGLAGAGELFF. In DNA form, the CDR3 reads TGCGCCAGCAGCGAAGGACTAGCGGGAGCCGGGGAGCTGTTTTTT.

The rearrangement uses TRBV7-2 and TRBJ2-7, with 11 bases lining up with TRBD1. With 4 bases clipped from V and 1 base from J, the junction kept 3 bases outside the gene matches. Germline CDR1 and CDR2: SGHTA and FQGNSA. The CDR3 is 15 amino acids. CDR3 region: CASSWRDRGSYEQYF. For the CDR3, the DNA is TGTGCCAGCAGCTGGCGGGACAGGGGGTCCTACGAGCAGTACTTC.

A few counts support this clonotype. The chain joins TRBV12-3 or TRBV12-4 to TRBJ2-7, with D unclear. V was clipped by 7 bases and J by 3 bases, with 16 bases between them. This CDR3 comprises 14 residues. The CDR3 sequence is CASTLSPPGYEQYF. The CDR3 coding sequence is TGTGCCAGCACCCTATCACCCCCAGGCTACGAGCAGTACTTC.

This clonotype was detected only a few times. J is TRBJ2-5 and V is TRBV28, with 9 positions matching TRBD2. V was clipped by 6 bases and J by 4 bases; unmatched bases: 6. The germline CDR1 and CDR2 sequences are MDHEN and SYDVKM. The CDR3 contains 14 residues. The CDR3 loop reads CASRIAGGGETQYF. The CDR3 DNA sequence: TGTGCCAGCAGAATTGCGGGGGGGGGAGAGACCCAGTACTTC.